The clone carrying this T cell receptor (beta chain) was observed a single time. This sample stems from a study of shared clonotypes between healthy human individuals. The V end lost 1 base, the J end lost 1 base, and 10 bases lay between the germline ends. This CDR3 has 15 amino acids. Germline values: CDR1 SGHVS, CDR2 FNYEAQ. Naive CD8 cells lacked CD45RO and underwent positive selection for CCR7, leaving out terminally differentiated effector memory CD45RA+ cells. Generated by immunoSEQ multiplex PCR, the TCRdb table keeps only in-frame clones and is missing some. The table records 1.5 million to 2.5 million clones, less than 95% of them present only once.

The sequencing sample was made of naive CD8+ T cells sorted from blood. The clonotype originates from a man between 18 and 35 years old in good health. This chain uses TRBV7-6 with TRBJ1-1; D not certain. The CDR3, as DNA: TGTGCCAGCAGCTTAGGTGCGGTGGGGAACACTGAAGCTTTCTTT. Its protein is CASSLGAVGNTEAFF.